Listed below are T cell receptor beta chains from one sample, sequenced in a study of Graves' ophthalmopathy and Graves' hyperthyroidism. TCRdb re-analysed the multiplex PCR reads in MiXCR, keeping a single row per CDR3 protein. The sample yields about 340,000 distinct CDR3 sequences, under 20% seen once. Sequences were obtained from peripheral blood. The receptors originated from an adult man with Graves' ophthalmopathy. CDR3s include the opening cysteine and the closing phenylalanine or tryptophan. Fields, in order: D gene, J gene, clone size, V gene, CDR3 DNA, CDR3 protein. A D gene is named only where the DNA matches it firmly. Clone size, where shown, is once, few, many, or a class for clones that have expanded.

TRBD1 | TRBJ1-1 | many | TRBV6-5 | TGTGCCAGCAGTTTCCGGGACAGGATTTTCTTT | CASSFRDRIFF
. | TRBJ1-5 | . | TRBV4-1 | TGCGCCAGCAGCCAACGAACGGGCCCCACCGGACCCCAGCATTTT | CASSQRTGPTGPQHF
. | TRBJ2-1 | . | TRBV28 | TGTGCCAGCAAAGAAGGGGCGAAAGGACTATATGAGCAGTTCTTC | CASKEGAKGLYEQFF
. | TRBJ1-3 | once | TRBV6-1 | TGTGCCAGCAGGAGGGGTCTCTCCTCTGGAAACACCATATATTTT | CASRRGLSSGNTIYF
TRBD2 | TRBJ2-2 | many | TRBV20-1 | TGCAGTGCCAGGCGGGGGGCCACCGGGGAGCTGTTTTTT | CSARRGATGELFF
. | TRBJ1-2 | few | TRBV18 | TGTGCCAGCTCACCACCTGGGCAGGGGCGCTATGGCTACACCTTC | CASSPPGQGRYGYTF
TRBD1 | TRBJ2-7 | many | TRBV6-2/TRBV6-3 | TGTGCCAGCATCAGGCCCGGGACAGGGGGCCGGGAGCAGTACTTC | CASIRPGTGGREQYF
. | TRBJ1-1 | many | TRBV9 | TGTGCCAGCAGCGTAGATGAGGGCAGGGGGAACACTGAAGCTTTCTTT | CASSVDEGRGNTEAFF
. | TRBJ1-1 | many | TRBV30 | TGTGCCTGGAGCGGGGGAAGAGAGAACACTGAAGCTTTCTTT | CAWSGGRENTEAFF
TRBD2 | TRBJ2-5 | . | TRBV11-2 | TGTGCCAGCAGCTCTCGGGGGGGCAGGGGCGTCCTTCAAGAGACCCAGTACTTC | CASSSRGGRGVLQETQYF
TRBD2 | TRBJ2-2 | many | TRBV6-4 | TGTGCCAGCAGTGACTGGATATCCGGGACTAGCGGGAGGGCAACCCGGGAGCTGTTTTTT | CASSDWISGTSGRATRELFF